This passage covers 17 T cell receptor beta chains from one sample sequenced in a study of cytotoxic CD8 clonotypes in ibrutinib-treated CLL. Measured with immunoSEQ multiplex PCR; TCRdb has only the in-frame clones, and not every one. The sample yields some 16,000 clones, 65% to 70% seen once. Here the sequenced sample was PBMCs, taken before ibrutinib treatment. The receptor source for this set is a human donor with chronic lymphocytic leukemia.

V is TRBV6-6 and J is TRBJ2-3; D perhaps matches TRBD2 (5 bases). The V and J ends lost 5 bases and 9 bases respectively, with 9 bases between them. Germline V gene data show CDR1 as MNHNY and CDR2 as SVGAGI (reference sequence). This CDR3 has 11 amino acids. CDR3 in amino acids: CASSTRETQYF. CDR3 bases: TGTGCCAGCAGTACCCGGGAAACGCAGTATTTT.

The chain links TRBV5-1 to TRBJ2-7, with D perhaps matching TRBD1 or TRBD2 (6 bases each). V shed 1 base and J shed 0 bases, with 26 bases lying between them. From germline, CDR1 is SGHRS and CDR2 YFSETQ. The CDR3 runs to 20 residues. CDR3 sequence: CASSLKGGARGFISSYEQYF. The CDR3 region has the DNA TGCGCCAGCAGCTTGAAGGGAGGCGCGAGGGGGTTTATAAGCTCCTACGAGCAGTACTTC.

The chain has TRBV30 and TRBJ2-7, with 8 bases aligning to TRBD1. Germline loops: CDR1 GTSNPN, CDR2 SVGIG (reference sequence). The ends lost 2 bases at V and 3 bases at J; junction bases unmatched: 6. The CDR3 is made up of 14 amino acids. CDR3 protein: CAWSPQGVDYEQYF. CDR3 DNA: TGTGCCTGGAGTCCACAGGGGGTGGACTACGAGCAGTACTTC.

The gene calls are TRBV2 and TRBJ2-1; D remains ambiguous. Germline V gene lookup returns CDR1 SNHLY and CDR2 FYNNEI. Trimming took off 8 bases at V and 0 bases at J, with 8 bases between the two ends. The CDR3 totals 13 residues. CDR3 DNA sequence: TGTGCCAGCGGGTCGAACTCCTACAATGAGCAGTTCTTC. Residues: CASGSNSYNEQFF.

This clone was seen more than once but under ten times. The V gene is TRBV5-4, the J gene TRBJ2-7; D perhaps matches TRBD1 (6 bases). Germline CDR1 is SGHNT and CDR2 is YYREEE (reference sequence). This CDR3 has 12 residues. Trimming cost V 3 bases and J 7 bases, with 11 bases left between them. In nucleotides, the CDR3 is TGTGCCAGCAGCTCAACAGGGATGGAGCAGTACTTC. It is translated as CASSSTGMEQYF.

A few counts support this clone. The rearrangement links TRBV5-1 to TRBJ1-1; D gene uncertain. The CDR3 covers 13 residues. The germline gives CDR1 SGHRS, CDR2 YFSETQ. With 0 bases removed from V and 1 base from J, the gap between germline ends came to 4 bases. Written as DNA, the CDR3 is TGCGCCAGCAGCTTGGACCCGAACACTGAAGCTTTCTTT. Its protein is CASSLDPNTEAFF.

The V call is TRBV5-4, the J call TRBJ2-7; D remains unclear. Trimming removed 2 bases from V and 6 bases from J, with 6 bases in between. CDR3 length: 11 residues. Germline V CDR1 and CDR2: SGHNT, YYREEE (reference sequence). The CDR3 is CASSFNSEQYF. CDR3 coding DNA: TGTGCCAGCAGCTTTAATAGCGAGCAGTACTTC.

This clone was picked up a small number of times. The same CDR3 is also encoded by other DNA sequences in this sample. The chain joins TRBV2 to TRBJ1-5; D unresolved. The V gene lost 1 base and the J gene lost 7 bases, with 5 bases spanning the gap. This CDR3 contains 12 residues. Germline V lookup: CDR1 SNHLY, CDR2 FYNNEI. The CDR3 sequence: CASSEVGQPQHF. DNA for the CDR3: TGTGCCAGCAGTGAAGTAGGACAGCCCCAGCATTTT.

This clone was seen a few times. This chain links TRBV27 with TRBJ2-7; 7 positions match TRBD2. Germline assignment: CDR1 MNHEY and CDR2 SMNVEV (reference sequence). With 6 bases clipped from V and 3 bases from J, the junction kept 8 bases outside the gene matches. The CDR3 extends over 14 amino acids. CDR3 protein: CASSPWGGGYEQYF. CDR3 bases: TGTGCCAGCAGCCCATGGGGCGGGGGCTACGAGCAGTACTTC.

This chain links TRBV10-1 with TRBJ2-1; D is unclear. Germline CDR1 WNHNN, CDR2 SYGVQD (reference sequence). The CDR3 has 12 residues. Deletions cut 3 bases from V and 2 bases from J, with 2 bases between. The CDR3: CASSDTYNEQFF. The CDR3 coding sequence is TGCGCCAGCAGTGACACCTACAATGAGCAGTTCTTC.

The chain is built from TRBV11-3 and TRBJ2-1, with 10 positions matching TRBD1. The length of the CDR3 is 15 residues. The germline V gene encodes CDR1 SGHNT and CDR2 YENEEA. J gave up 2 bases and V 5 bases, and 3 bases lay outside the gene matches. DNA of the CDR3: TGTGCCAGCAGCCTAGGACAGGGGGCCTACAATGAGCAGTTCTTC. Translated: CASSLGQGAYNEQFF.

V gene TRBV28 combines with J gene TRBJ2-7; 8 bases line up with TRBD1. The CDR3 contains 16 residues. CDR1 and CDR2 (germline): MDHEN, SYDVKM. Trimming took 1 base from V and 7 from J; bases not matched to a gene: 12. The CDR3: CASSLFEARGLREQYF. CDR3 DNA: TGTGCCAGCAGTTTATTCGAGGCCAGGGGGCTTCGGGAGCAGTACTTC.

The V and J genes are TRBV6-6 and TRBJ1-3; D remains ambiguous. The germline V gene has CDR1 MNHNY and CDR2 SVGAGI (reference sequence). This CDR3 is 12 amino acids long. Trimming cost V 7 bases and J 0 bases, with 4 bases left between them. The CDR3 protein is CASTTSGNTIYF. CDR3 in DNA: TGTGCCAGCACTACCTCTGGAAACACCATATATTTT.

This clone is a singleton in its sample. J is TRBJ1-3 and V is TRBV6-1, with 7 bases lining up with TRBD1. The V segment lost 6 bases and the J segment 4 bases; nucleotides outside the gene matches: 9. CDR1 is MNHNS and CDR2 is SASEGT in the germline V gene. The CDR3 is made up of 15 amino acids. The CDR3 loop is CASSQRETGGNTIYF. The CDR3 DNA follows: TGTGCCAGCAGCCAAAGAGAGACAGGGGGAAACACCATATATTTT.

The chain couples TRBV5-5 to TRBJ2-7; D is ambiguous. The V end lost 0 bases, the J end lost 2 bases, and 9 bases lay between the germline ends. The CDR3 runs to 14 residues. The V gene's germline CDR1 is SGHKS and CDR2 YYEKEE (reference sequence). DNA of the CDR3: TGTGCCAGCAGCTTGGGGGTGGGGACCTACGAGCAGTACTTC. Translation: CASSLGVGTYEQYF.

The chain employs TRBV29-1 and TRBJ1-1; D not certain. Germline lookup yields CDR1 SQVTM and CDR2 ANQGSEA. Trimming cost V 5 bases and J 1 base, with 8 bases left between them. CDR3 length equals 12 residues. CDR3 region: CSVYSWNTEAFF. The DNA for the CDR3 is TGCAGCGTTTACTCATGGAACACTGAAGCTTTCTTT.

The CDR3 DNA reads TGCGCCAGCAGCCAAGGCGGGTATAGGACAGATACGCAGTATTTT. It is translated as CASSQGGYRTDTQYF. This chain connects TRBV4-3 to TRBJ2-3; TRBD2 is a possible D gene (5 bases). Per the germline V gene, CDR1 is LGHNA and CDR2 is YSLEER. This CDR3 comprises 15 residues. Trimming left V 1 base short and J 3 bases short, with 11 bases between.